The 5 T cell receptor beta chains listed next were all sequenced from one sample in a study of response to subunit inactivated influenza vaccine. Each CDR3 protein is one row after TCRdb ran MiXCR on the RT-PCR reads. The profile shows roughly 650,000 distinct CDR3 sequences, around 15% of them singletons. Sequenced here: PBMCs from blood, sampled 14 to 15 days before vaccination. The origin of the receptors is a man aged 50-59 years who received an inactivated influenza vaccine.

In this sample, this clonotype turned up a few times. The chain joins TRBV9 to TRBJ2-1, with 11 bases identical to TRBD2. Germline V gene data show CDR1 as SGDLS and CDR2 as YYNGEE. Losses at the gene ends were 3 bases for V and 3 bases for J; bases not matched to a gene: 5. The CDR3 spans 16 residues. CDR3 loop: CASSAPGTSGYNEQFF. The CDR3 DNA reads TGTGCCAGCAGCGCCCCCGGGACTAGCGGCTACAATGAGCAGTTCTTC.

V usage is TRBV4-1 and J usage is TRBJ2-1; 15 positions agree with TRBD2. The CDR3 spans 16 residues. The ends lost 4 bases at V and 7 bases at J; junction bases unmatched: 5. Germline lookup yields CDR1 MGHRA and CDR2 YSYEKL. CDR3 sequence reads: CASSLRTSGRANEQFF. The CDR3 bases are TGCGCCAGCAGCCTCCGGACTAGCGGGAGGGCGAATGAGCAGTTCTTC.

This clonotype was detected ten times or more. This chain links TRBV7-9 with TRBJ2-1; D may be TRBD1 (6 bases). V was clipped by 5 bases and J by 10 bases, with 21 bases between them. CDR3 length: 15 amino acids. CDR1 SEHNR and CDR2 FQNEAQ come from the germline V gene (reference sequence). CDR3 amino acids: CASSPTGNLGKEQFF. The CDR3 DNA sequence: TGTGCCAGCAGCCCGACAGGCAACCTCGGGAAGGAGCAGTTCTTC.

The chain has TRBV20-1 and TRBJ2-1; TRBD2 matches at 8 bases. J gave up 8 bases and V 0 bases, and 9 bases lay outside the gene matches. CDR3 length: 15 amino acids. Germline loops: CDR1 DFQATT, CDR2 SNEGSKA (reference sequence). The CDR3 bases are TGCAGTGCTAGAGATCCCGGGGGGGGCAAGGATGAGCAGTTCTTC. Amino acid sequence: CSARDPGGGKDEQFF.

Written as DNA, the CDR3 is TGTGCCAGCAGTGCTTTAGCGGGAGGGCCGAGCTACAATGAGCAGTTCTTC. Its translation is CASSALAGGPSYNEQFF. The rearrangement links TRBV6-1 to TRBJ2-1; TRBD2 matches at 11 bases. Germline V lookup: CDR1 MNHNS, CDR2 SASEGT. This CDR3 has 17 amino acids. The V gene end was trimmed by 4 bases and the J gene end by 3 bases; junction bases not matched to a gene: 8.